The present T cell receptor (beta chain) was sequenced within a study of Graves' ophthalmopathy and Graves' hyperthyroidism. Findings and caveats of the study: Ophthalmopathy progression was predicted by the model at less than 71% sensitivity and 72% to 80% specificity.

Patients were diagnosed from clinical symptoms, serum thyroxine, TRAb, thyroid ultrasound and orbital computed tomography. This clonotype was found many times. What it binds is not known. The junction and the germline gene differ at one end; a read error may be behind it. Researchers took RNA transcripts and amplified TCR beta CDR3 regions from them. Following a first-round RT-PCR that used HTBI primers, a second-round multiplex PCR was carried out. MiXCR was run by TCRdb on the multiplex PCR reads, yielding one entry per CDR3 protein. The sample carries about 550,000 distinct CDR3 sequences, about two fifths recorded once. The TCR sequence derives from an adult man with Graves' hyperthyroidism. The sample was peripheral blood or thyroid tissue (not recorded which).

CDR3 in DNA: TGTGCTAGCAGCTTAGCAGAAGTGGGGACAGGGGAAGGGACCCAGTACTTC. This gives the protein CASSLAEVGTGEGTQYF. The gene calls are TRBV7-7 and TRBJ2-5, with 10 nucleotides matching TRBD1. The CDR3 length is 17 residues. From germline, CDR1 is SSHAT and CDR2 FNYEAQ (reference sequence). Complete variable domain (other parts from reference TRBV7-7 and TRBJ2-5): GAGVSQSPRYKVTKRGQDVTLRCDPISSHATLYWYQQALGQGPEFLTYFNYEAQPDKSGLPSDRFSAERPEGSISTLTIQRTEQRDSAMYRCASSLAEVGTGEGTQYFGPGTRLLVL.